This T cell receptor beta chain was sequenced for a study of shared clonotypes between healthy human individuals. Study outcomes and limitations: Shared clonotypes: approximately 5.3% naive CD4, about 4% naive CD8, under 2.5% memory CD4, 0.4% memory CD8. Generation probabilities of non-shared clonotypes were lower (relative to those shared by all four donors).

V trimming: 0 bases; J trimming: 4 bases; junction bases outside the gene matches: 4. The CDR3 has 15 amino acids. The germline V gene has CDR1 MNHEY and CDR2 SMNVEV (reference sequence). As concerns this clone: Its target is not known.

As processed by the authors: ImmunoSEQ yielded junction-only sequences lacking quality scores, so filtering differed. Assay used: immunoSEQ multiplex PCR; TCRdb lists only in-frame clones, some missing. V, J and clone size were drawn from that table, and D and trimming were deduced from the DNA. The data hold about a million clones, with 70% to 80% observed a single time. The origin of this receptor is a man aged 18 to 29 in good health. Some clones in this sample may be carry-over from other donors' samples. The material sequenced was memory CD4+ T cells from PBMCs. The subset: CD45RA-negative fraction. The chain is built from TRBV27 and TRBJ2-3, with 7 bases aligning to TRBD2. CDR3: CASSLSGGIPDTQYF. The CDR3 DNA is TGTGCCAGCAGTTTATCCGGGGGGATACCAGATACGCAGTATTTT.